This T cell receptor beta chain was identified in a study of T cell changes during pregnancy in multiple sclerosis. From germline, CDR1 is SGHNT and CDR2 YYREEE (reference sequence). This CDR3 is 15 amino acids long. Trimming took 3 bases from V and 2 from J; bases not matched to a gene: 6. The method was immunoSEQ multiplex PCR; TCRdb's version includes in-frame clones alone and lacks a portion of them. The sample consists of tens of thousands of clones, 80% to 95% of them appearing once. The sequence came from a female donor with multiple sclerosis, enrolled in a pregnancy study. Sample: peripheral blood, taken in the first trimester of pregnancy. The V gene is TRBV5-4, the J gene TRBJ2-7; 9 bases line up with TRBD1. The CDR3 reads CASSSTGGDPYEQYF. DNA of the CDR3: TGTGCCAGCAGCTCGACAGGGGGAGACCCCTACGAGCAGTACTTC.